This is a list of T cell receptor beta chains from one sample in a study of blood T cell repertoires in COVID-19. Data came from immunoSEQ multiplex PCR; TCRdb stores just in-frame clones and leaves some out. The table includes 110,000 or so clones, about 78% detected once. Sequences were obtained from peripheral blood. The receptors here all came from a human donor in a cohort sampled during active or convalescent COVID-19. Each CDR3 is given with its conserved first and last residue. A D gene is named only where the DNA matches it firmly. Expanded clones get a size class; other rows say once, few or many, or leave the size out.

TRBV5-1	TRBJ2-1	TRBD2	NA	TGCGCCAGCAGCTTGGTCCTGCGTTGGACTAGCGGGAGATTGGAGAGGGACAATGAGCAGTTCTTC	CASSLVLRWTSGRLERDNEQFF
TRBV5-6	TRBJ1-1	NA	NA	TGTGCCAGCAGCTCCTTAGGGGGTTTGACTGAAGCTTTCTTT	CASSSLGGLTEAFF
TRBV5-5	TRBJ2-3	NA	NA	TGTGCCAGCAGCTTGCTTAGTGGGGGGTTGGATACGCAGTATTTT	CASSLLSGGLDTQYF
TRBV6-5	TRBJ2-2	TRBD2	NA	TGTGCCAGCAGTTACCCACCGGGGGGTAGGACCGGGGAGCTGTTTTTT	CASSYPPGGRTGELFF
TRBV28	TRBJ2-7	NA	NA	TGTGCCAGCGGCCTACCAGGGCGTGAGCAGTACTTC	CASGLPGREQYF
TRBV19	TRBJ2-3	NA	NA	TGTGCCAGTAGTACGGCAGGGGCTCGGGATACGCAGTATTTT	CASSTAGARDTQYF
TRBV4-1	TRBJ1-1	NA	NA	TGCGCCAGCAGCCAAGATCAGTGGGGGACAACGAACACTGAAGCTTTCTTT	CASSQDQWGTTNTEAFF
TRBV18	TRBJ1-5	TRBD1	few	TGTGCCAGCTCAGGGACAGGCCGAGATCAGCCCCAGCATTTT	CASSGTGRDQPQHF
TRBV2	TRBJ1-2	TRBD1	NA	TGTGCCAGCAATCGGGACAGGGGCCCTCACACCTTC	CASNRDRGPHTF
TRBV6-2/TRBV6-3	TRBJ2-7	TRBD1	few	TGTGCCAGCAGTACGACAGGGAGATCATACGAGCAGTACTTC	CASSTTGRSYEQYF
TRBV9	TRBJ2-5	TRBD1	few	TGTGCCAGCAGCGTAGAAGTGACAGGGTGGAAGACCCAGTACTTC	CASSVEVTGWKTQYF
TRBV9	TRBJ2-1	TRBD1	NA	TGTGCCAGCAGCGTCCTAGGAAGTAAAAGCAGGGGGTACAATGAGCAGTTCTTC	CASSVLGSKSRGYNEQFF
TRBV4-2	TRBJ2-2	TRBD1	few	TGTGCCAGCAGCCAAGTGGTCGGCAGGGGGCAGGTCACCGGGGAGCTGTTTTTT	CASSQVVGRGQVTGELFF
TRBV6-2/TRBV6-3	TRBJ1-2	TRBD1	NA	TGTGCCAGCAGTTACTCCCCCACAGGGGTCTATGGCTACACCTTC	CASSYSPTGVYGYTF
TRBV10-2	TRBJ1-5	NA	NA	TGCGCCAGCAGTCGACAGATATCGCTCGGTCAGCCCCAGCATTTT	CASSRQISLGQPQHF
TRBV9	TRBJ2-1	NA	few	TGTGCCAGCAGCGCGTACAGTGGGGGCTTTGGTGTGGGTGAGCAGTTCTTC	CASSAYSGGFGVGEQFF
TRBV4-1	TRBJ1-3	NA	NA	TGCGCCAGCAGCCAAGTCAACAGGGCAACGAACACCATATATTTT	CASSQVNRATNTIYF
TRBV6-5	TRBJ2-7	NA	NA	TGTGCCAGCAGAGCAGACTATTACGAGCAGTACTTC	CASRADYYEQYF
TRBV15	TRBJ1-3	NA	NA	TGTGCCACCAGCAGAGATGCAACGAACCCAGGGGTTGCAGGAAACACCATATATTTT	CATSRDATNPGVAGNTIYF
TRBV11-2	TRBJ2-3	TRBD2	NA	TGTGCCAGCAGCCTCAGCGGGGGGAGCACTAGCACAGATACGCAGTATTTT	CASSLSGGSTSTDTQYF
TRBV19	TRBJ2-2	NA	NA	TGTGCCAGTAGTATAGACCCCAGGGACCGGGGGACCGGGGAGCTGTTTTTT	CASSIDPRDRGTGELFF
TRBV25-1	TRBJ2-2	TRBD2	NA	TGTGCCAGCACTGGGACTAGGTACACCGGGGAGCTGTTTTTT	CASTGTRYTGELFF
TRBV20-1	TRBJ2-7	NA	NA	TGCAGTGCTAGTGGACTATCGAGCTCCTACGAGCAGTACTTC	CSASGLSSSYEQYF
TRBV6-5	TRBJ2-7	NA	NA	TGTGCCAGTAGTACGTCAGGGAGGTCGGGTGAGCAGTACTTC	CASSTSGRSGEQYF
TRBV19	TRBJ1-5	NA	once	TGTGCCAGTAGGCAGGGGCCCTGGCAGCCCCAGCATTTT	CASRQGPWQPQHF
TRBV19	TRBJ2-1	TRBD1	once	TGTGCCAGTAGTGGACAGGGTCAGTATGAGCAGTTCTTC	CASSGQGQYEQFF
TRBV23-1	TRBJ2-7	NA	NA	TGCGCCAATTGCACAGGCTTCTCCTACGAGCAGTACTTC	CANCTGFSYEQYF
TRBV29-1	TRBJ2-3	NA	few	TGCAGCGTTGTGGACAGTGGGGTTTATACGCAGTATTTT	CSVVDSGVYTQYF
TRBV29-1	TRBJ2-7	NA	NA	TGCAGCGCTCTGACAGCCCGCTACGAGCAGTACTTC	CSALTARYEQYF
TRBV6-2/TRBV6-3	TRBJ1-6	NA	NA	TGTGCCAGCAGTTACCGGTCGTCTGTCTCACCCCTCCACTTT	CASSYRSSVSPLHF
TRBV24-1	TRBJ2-2	NA	NA	TGTGCCACCAGTGCGGGCAGGGTCCTGAACACCGGGGAGCTGTTTTTT	CATSAGRVLNTGELFF
TRBV18	TRBJ2-1	NA	few	TGTGCCAGCTCACTGGACAACTTTGGCTCCTACAATGAGCAGTTCTTC	CASSLDNFGSYNEQFF
TRBV5-1	TRBJ2-5	NA	few	TGCGCCAGCAGCTATTCGGAGGGGGAGACCCAGTACTTC	CASSYSEGETQYF
TRBV2	TRBJ1-5	TRBD1	many	TGTGCCAGCAGTGGGGACAGGGGGCAGGGCCATAGCAATCAGCCCCAGCATTTT	CASSGDRGQGHSNQPQHF
TRBV5-1	TRBJ1-2	TRBD1	NA	TGCGCCAGCAGACAAATCACAGGGGAATCTAACTATGGCTACACCTTC	CASRQITGESNYGYTF
TRBV5-1	TRBJ2-5	NA	NA	TGCGCCAGCAGCTTGGGTGCGGTGGAGGAGACCCAGTACTTC	CASSLGAVEETQYF
TRBV19	TRBJ1-5	NA	NA	TGTGCCAGTAGTACCCGGAGTAGCAATCAGCCCCAGCATTTT	CASSTRSSNQPQHF
TRBV7-9	TRBJ1-1	NA	NA	TGTGCCAGCAGCCTCGGACAGCACACTGAAGCTTTCTTT	CASSLGQHTEAFF
TRBV7-2	TRBJ1-2	TRBD1	NA	TGTGCCAGCAGCTCAGCGGGGACAGGGGGTTATGGCTACACCTTC	CASSSAGTGGYGYTF
TRBV29-1	TRBJ2-1	NA	NA	TGCAGCGTTGAAGATCGGGCTAGCGTAAGGAATGAGCAGTTCTTC	CSVEDRASVRNEQFF
TRBV6-5	TRBJ1-5	NA	NA	TGTGCCAGCAGTTACTCTGTGGAGAATCAGCCCCAGCATTTT	CASSYSVENQPQHF
TRBV10-3	TRBJ1-4	NA	few	TGTGCCATCAGTGAGAACGCAATCGGGGTTAATGAAAAACTGTTTTTT	CAISENAIGVNEKLFF
TRBV7-9	TRBJ1-5	NA	NA	TGTGCCAGCAGCTCCGCCGGGGGGAGTAGCAATCAGCCCCAGCATTTT	CASSSAGGSSNQPQHF
TRBV19	TRBJ2-1	NA	few	TGTGCCAGTAACGGGTACAATGAGCAGTTCTTC	CASNGYNEQFF
TRBV3-1/TRBV3-2	TRBJ2-1	TRBD2	NA	TGTGCCAGCAGCACCCGTGAGCGGGGACCAGTGGGGGAGCAGTTCTTC	CASSTRERGPVGEQFF
TRBV6-5	TRBJ2-4	TRBD1	once	TGTGCCAGCAGGCCAACAGGGGTAGACATTCAGTACTTC	CASRPTGVDIQYF
TRBV27	TRBJ2-1	NA	few	TGTGCCAGCAGTTTATTTTTTGTTTCGCGTCGCGGGGGGACAGGGAGGAATGAGCAGTTCTTC	CASSLFFVSRRGGTGRNEQFF
TRBV9	TRBJ2-5	NA	once	TGTGCCAGCAGCTTCCGGGGGGCCAGAGAGACCCAGTACTTC	CASSFRGARETQYF
TRBV2	TRBJ1-1	NA	few	TGTGCCAGCAGTTCCACAGGGCGCACTGAAGCTTTCTTT	CASSSTGRTEAFF
TRBV25-1	TRBJ2-7	TRBD1	NA	TGTGCCAGCAGTGACCGGGACAGGGGGAACCTCGAGCAGTACTTC	CASSDRDRGNLEQYF
TRBV11-2	TRBJ2-7	TRBD2	NA	TGTGCCAGCAGCTTAGGTTCTAGCGGGAGCCACGAGCAGTACTTC	CASSLGSSGSHEQYF
TRBV27	TRBJ1-1	TRBD1	NA	TGTGCCAGCAGCGATATATCAACAGGGGTGACTGAAGCTTTCTTT	CASSDISTGVTEAFF
TRBV4-2	TRBJ1-1	NA	NA	TGTGCCAGCAGCCAAGATCAAGAGGGTCCGAACACTGAAGCTTTCTTT	CASSQDQEGPNTEAFF
TRBV5-8	TRBJ2-5	TRBD1	NA	TGTGCCAGCAGCTACGGACAGGGAGTAATCGCAGAGACCCAGTACTTC	CASSYGQGVIAETQYF
TRBV28	TRBJ2-7	TRBD1	once	TGTGCCAGCAGTTTATGGGGGACAGGGGTCCACGAGCAGTACTTC	CASSLWGTGVHEQYF
TRBV19	TRBJ2-5	NA	NA	TGTGCCAGTAGTATGGGTACTACTGGGTTTTTCCAAGAGACCCAGTACTTC	CASSMGTTGFFQETQYF
TRBV19	TRBJ2-7	TRBD1	NA	TGTGCCAGTAGTCCTCGGACAGGGGGCTACGAGCAGTACTTC	CASSPRTGGYEQYF
TRBV7-2	TRBJ2-1	TRBD2	NA	TGTGCCAGCAGCCCCTATAGGACTAGCGTGGGTGAGCAGTTCTTC	CASSPYRTSVGEQFF
TRBV6-2/TRBV6-3	TRBJ2-3	NA	NA	TGTGCCAGCAGTAGCTCCGGACTATTCACAGATACGCAGTATTTT	CASSSSGLFTDTQYF